A selection of T cell receptor beta chains follows, all from one sample in a study of radiation and T cells in renal cell carcinoma. Data came from immunoSEQ multiplex PCR; TCRdb stores just in-frame clones and leaves some out. This table holds around 130,000 clones, approximately 90% found once. The input for sequencing was blood, taken from a patient whose treatment included radiotherapy and nephrectomy. These receptors all come from a woman in her 70s with renal cell carcinoma. The CDR3 runs from the conserved cysteine through the conserved F or W. D genes are given only for firm matches. The size field is filled for only some rows; it gives once, few, many or a size class.

CDR3 protein | V gene | D gene | clone size
CASSLSGGPNTGELFF | TRBV5-4 | TRBD2 | once
CASSPDRGSNQPQHF | TRBV18 | TRBD1 | NA
CASSGAYEQFF | TRBV5-1 | NA | NA
CASRGQGNQPQHF | TRBV2 | TRBD1 | NA
CASSEPPAGSEAFF | TRBV19 | NA | NA
CASSLGPGLLGNEQFF | TRBV7-2 | TRBD2 | once
CASSLSGQGTEKLFF | TRBV28 | TRBD1 | NA
CATLAGGKNIQYF | TRBV10-3 | TRBD2 | NA
CASKVGTVNSPLHF | TRBV19 | TRBD1 | NA
CASSILEQGGQPQHF | TRBV19 | NA | NA
CASSLGWAHGDVFF | TRBV5-8 | NA | once
CASSLRGTAFYEQYF | TRBV5-6 | TRBD1 | few